This T cell receptor (beta chain) was sequenced during a study of metastatic and nonmetastatic thyroid tumors. Whole-study context: The comparison covered peripheral blood and tumor or nodule tissue in malignant and benign thyroid patients.

Patients underwent thyroid surgery, and none had received any treatment before it. V dropped 0 bases and J dropped 0 bases, with 10 bases sitting between them. Germline V gene sequence: CDR1 SGHNT, CDR2 YYREEE (reference sequence). This CDR3 has 16 amino acids. This clone came up once. TCRdb re-called the PCR reads through MiXCR. Of tens of thousands of clones listed, around an eighth were seen once; the top ten hold 9% to 10%. The sample was blood. The sequence derives from a male donor with papillary thyroid cancer or a benign thyroid nodule (not recorded which). Some clones in this sample may be carry-over from other donors' samples. The chain combines TRBV5-4 with TRBJ2-1; D may be TRBD1 (6 bases). In DNA, the CDR3 is TGTGCCAGCAGCTTGGGTACAGGGAGCTCCTACAATGAGCAGTTCTTC. This sequence encodes CASSLGTGSSYNEQFF.